The present entry profiles one TCR beta chain with its context. The PCR employed 60 Vbeta primers together with 13 Jbeta primers. Only in-frame clones appear in the TCRdb table, and some are missing; sequencing was by immunoSEQ multiplex PCR. The sample contains about 190,000 clones, roughly 76% of which appear only once. This sample was included in a study of cytomegalovirus exposure and HLA in healthy donors. Material for sequencing was PBMCs. This receptor was taken from a woman aged 25-40 years in good health and CMV-seropositive.

This CDR3 reads CSASQETSDTQYF. The CDR3 bases are TGCAGCGCCTCGCAAGAGACATCAGATACGCAGTATTTT. The chain links TRBV29-1 to TRBJ2-3; D gene uncertain. Germline assignment: CDR1 SQVTM and CDR2 ANQGSEA. This CDR3 comprises 13 residues. Trimming took off 7 bases at V and 4 bases at J, with 15 bases between the two ends.